The sequence of this T cell receptor beta chain was determined in a study of somatic mutations in cytotoxic T cells in rheumatoid arthritis. In the study overall: Flow sorting yielded some V beta antibody-stained T-cell populations at nearly 100% purity, among them V beta1+ cells sequenced for TCRB.

Clones were read by immunoSEQ multiplex PCR, and TCRdb kept only the in-frame ones, dropping some. The sample has approximately 18,000 clones; approximately 87% are singletons. This CDR3 contains 15 residues. The ends were cut back, 3 bases at V and 2 bases at J, with 12 bases in the middle. From germline, CDR1 is MDHEN and CDR2 SYDVKM. Worth noting for this clone: Its antigen is still unknown.

Study-wide results and caveats: Antigen targets of the expanded CD8+ clones remained unidentified. Patients with a largest CD8+ clone exceeding 20% of CD8+ cells numbered about an eighth of the roughly 60.

The sequence was collected from a man aged 35 to 55 in good health. Sequenced sample: CD8+ T cells sorted from blood. This chain connects TRBV28 to TRBJ2-3, with D perhaps matching TRBD1 (6 bases). DNA of the CDR3: TGTGCCAGCAGTTTGTACGGACAGTCCACAGATACGCAGTATTTT. Translated: CASSLYGQSTDTQYF.